The present entry profiles one TCR beta chain with its context. The record originates from a study of graft-versus-host responses after intestinal transplantation. Libraries were prepared by immunoSEQ multiplex PCR; TCRdb keeps only in-frame clonotypes and omits some of them. In the table there are several thousand clones, 83% of which are singletons. Graft material was processed, releasing intraepithelial and lamina propria lymphocytes. The germline V and J ends were trimmed by 5 bases and 4 bases, with 6 bases remaining between them. CDR1 and CDR2 from the germline V gene are MNHNY and SVGAGI (reference sequence). This CDR3 comprises 11 residues.

The receptor was derived from a human patient who received an intestinal transplant, so some T cells may come from the graft donor. Here the sequenced sample was ileum tissue, taken approximately 310 days after intestinal transplant. V gene TRBV6-6 combines with J gene TRBJ2-7, with D unclear. The CDR3 sequence: CASSDKYEQYF. Written as DNA, the CDR3 is TGTGCCAGCAGTGACAAGTACGAGCAGTACTTC.